The rows below give T cell receptor beta chains drawn from one sample of a study of tumor and adjacent non-tumor tissue in lung cancer. MiXCR was run by TCRdb on the multiplex PCR reads, yielding one entry per CDR3 protein. Of roughly 67,000 distinct CDR3 sequences listed, just under 60% are singletons. The sequenced sample was lung tumor tissue. The source of these receptors is a man aged 45-65 years with non-small cell lung cancer. Each CDR3 is given with its conserved first and last residue. A D gene is named only where the DNA matches it firmly. Rows may omit the clone size; those that give it use once, few, many or a size class.

V	J	size	D	DNA	CDR3
TRBV11-2	TRBJ1-2	-	-	TGTGTCAGCAGCTTATATAGGCTTGATGGCTACACCTTC	CVSSLYRLDGYTF
TRBV13	TRBJ2-5	-	-	TGTGCCAGCAGCCACAACAGGGTCGGTGAAGAGACCCAGTACTTC	CASSHNRVGEETQYF
TRBV28	TRBJ1-1	few	-	TGTGCCAGCAGTACCAGCCGAAACACTGAAGCTTTCTTT	CASSTSRNTEAFF
TRBV11-1	TRBJ1-1	-	-	TGCGCCAACAGCTTAGAGGGGAGTGAAGCTTTCTTT	CANSLEGSEAFF
TRBV6-6	TRBJ2-7	many	TRBD1	TGTGCCAGCAGGCCGGGACAGGGCTACGAGCAGTACTTC	CASRPGQGYEQYF
TRBV5-6	TRBJ2-1	-	TRBD2	TGTGCCAGCAGCTTGGACAGGCAGAGCGGGAGAACCTGCAATGAGCAGTTCTTC	CASSLDRQSGRTCNEQFF
TRBV10-2	TRBJ2-2	-	-	TGCGCCAGCGGTGACCTAGTTCTCAACACCGGGGAGCTGTTTTTT	CASGDLVLNTGELFF
TRBV4-2	TRBJ2-7	-	TRBD1	TGTGCCAGCAGTCCAGACAGGGGTTCGTACGAGCAGTACTTC	CASSPDRGSYEQYF
TRBV14	TRBJ2-6	few	-	TGTGCCAGCAGCGAACAGGCTGGGGCCAACGTCCTGACTTTC	CASSEQAGANVLTF
TRBV29-1	TRBJ2-7	-	TRBD2	TGCAGCGCATGGACTAGCGGGAGTCTCTACGAGCAATACTTC	CSAWTSGSLYEQYF
TRBV7-9	TRBJ2-3	-	-	TGTGCCAGCAGCTTAGGGGGCGGAGGGAGCACAGATACGCAGTATTTT	CASSLGGGGSTDTQYF
TRBV10-3	TRBJ2-7	many	-	TGTGCCATCAGTGACACAATCGCGCAGTACTTC	CAISDTIAQYF
TRBV4-1	TRBJ1-3	many	-	TGCGCCAGCAGCCAAGATCGGTACGGAAACACCATATATTTT	CASSQDRYGNTIYF
TRBV11-2	TRBJ2-4	medium-sized	TRBD1	TGTGCCAGCAGCCGAGACAGGGATGGCATTCAGTACTTC	CASSRDRDGIQYF
TRBV6-2/TRBV6-3	TRBJ2-3	-	-	TGTGCCAGCAAGGTACTAAACACAGATACGCAGTATTTT	CASKVLNTDTQYF
TRBV11-3	TRBJ1-1	-	-	TGTGCCAGCAGCATGGACCTGAACACTGGGGCCTTCTTT	CASSMDLNTGAFF
TRBV4-1	TRBJ1-2	-	-	TGCACCAGCAGCCAAACGGGGAATGGCTACACCTTT	CTSSQTGNGYTF
TRBV6-1	TRBJ2-3	-	-	TGTGCCAGCAGTGGGGTTATGGTGGCCGGCGCAGAAACGCAGTATTTT	CASSGVMVAGAETQYF
TRBV11-3	TRBJ2-1	-	TRBD2	TGTGCCAGCAGAGCCCGCGGGACTAGTGGGAGAGATGAGCAGTTCTTC	CASRARGTSGRDEQFF
TRBV6-2/TRBV6-3	TRBJ2-7	many	TRBD2	TGTGCCAGCAGTTACTCGAGCGGGGGCCCGTACGAGCAGTACTTC	CASSYSSGGPYEQYF
TRBV6-6	TRBJ2-5	-	-	TGTGTCAGCAGTTATGCGGGAGAGACCCAGTACTTC	CVSSYAGETQYF
TRBV20-1	TRBJ2-5	-	TRBD1	TGCAGTGCACGGGGACAGGGTAGTGAGACCCAGTACTTC	CSARGQGSETQYF
TRBV11-2	TRBJ2-1	-	-	TGTGCCAGCAGCAAGAGACCGTTGGACGACCAGTTCTTC	CASSKRPLDDQFF
TRBV5-1	TRBJ2-5	medium-sized	-	TGCGCCAGCAGCCTCGGTTGGGAGACCCAGTACTTC	CASSLGWETQYF
TRBV20-1	TRBJ1-1	few	-	TGCAGTGCGCCCCGTCAAGAGGCCACTGAAGCTTTCTTT	CSAPRQEATEAFF
TRBV11-3	TRBJ2-7	-	-	TGTGCCAGCAGCCTTGACAGAGACCAGGAGCAGTACTTC	CASSLDRDQEQYF
TRBV29-1	TRBJ2-6	-	TRBD2	TGCAGCGTTGGGGAGCTCGGGGGGGCCAACATCCTAACTTTC	CSVGELGGANILTF
TRBV7-9	TRBJ2-2	many	TRBD1	TGTGCCAGCAGGGGAGGACAGGGCCTGTCCGGGGAGCTGTTTTTT	CASRGGQGLSGELFF
TRBV11-2	TRBJ2-2	medium-sized	-	TGTGCCAGCAGAGGGGGGATCCAGAACACCGGGGAGCTGTTTTTT	CASRGGIQNTGELFF